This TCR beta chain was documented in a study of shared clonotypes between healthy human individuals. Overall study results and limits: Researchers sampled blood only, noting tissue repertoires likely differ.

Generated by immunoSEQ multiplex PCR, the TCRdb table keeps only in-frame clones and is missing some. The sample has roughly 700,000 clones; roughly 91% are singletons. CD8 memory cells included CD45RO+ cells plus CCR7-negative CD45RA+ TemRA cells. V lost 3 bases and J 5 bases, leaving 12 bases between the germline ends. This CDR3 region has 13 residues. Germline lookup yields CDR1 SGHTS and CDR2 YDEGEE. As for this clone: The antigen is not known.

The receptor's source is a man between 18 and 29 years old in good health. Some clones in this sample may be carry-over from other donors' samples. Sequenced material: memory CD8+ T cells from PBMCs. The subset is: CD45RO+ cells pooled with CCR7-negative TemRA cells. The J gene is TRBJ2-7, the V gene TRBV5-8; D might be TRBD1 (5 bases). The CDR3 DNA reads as TGTGCCAGCAGCTACCAGGGTAGTGACGAGCAGTACTTC. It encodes CASSYQGSDEQYF.